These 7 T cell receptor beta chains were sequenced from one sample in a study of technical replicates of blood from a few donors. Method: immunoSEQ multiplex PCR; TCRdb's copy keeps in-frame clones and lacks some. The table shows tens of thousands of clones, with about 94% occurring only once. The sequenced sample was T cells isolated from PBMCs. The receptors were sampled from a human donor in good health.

The CDR3 DNA is TGTGCCAGCAGTGGTCAGGGGTCCGGTGAAAAACTGTTTTTT. Encoded protein: CASSGQGSGEKLFF. The gene calls are TRBV2 and TRBJ1-4; D perhaps matches TRBD1 (6 bases). The CDR3 covers 14 residues. Trimming took off 4 bases at V and 7 bases at J, with 13 bases between the two ends. The germline V gene has CDR1 SNHLY and CDR2 FYNNEI.

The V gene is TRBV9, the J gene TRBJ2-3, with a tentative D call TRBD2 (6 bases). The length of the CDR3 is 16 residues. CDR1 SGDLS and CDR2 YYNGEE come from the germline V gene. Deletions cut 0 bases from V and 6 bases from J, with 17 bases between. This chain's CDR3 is CASSVDTGSELDTQYF. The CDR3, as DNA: TGTGCCAGCAGCGTAGATACCGGGAGCGAACTCGATACGCAGTATTTT.

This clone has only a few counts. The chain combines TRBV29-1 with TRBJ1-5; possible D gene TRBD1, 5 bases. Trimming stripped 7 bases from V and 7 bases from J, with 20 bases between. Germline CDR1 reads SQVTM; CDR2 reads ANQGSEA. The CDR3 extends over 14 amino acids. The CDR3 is CSAKGASVGQPQHF. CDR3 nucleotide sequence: TGCAGCGCCAAAGGGGCCTCAGTGGGCCAGCCCCAGCATTTT.

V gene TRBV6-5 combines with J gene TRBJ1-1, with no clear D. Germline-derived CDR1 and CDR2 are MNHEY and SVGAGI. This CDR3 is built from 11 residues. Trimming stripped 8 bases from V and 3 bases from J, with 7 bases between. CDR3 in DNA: TGTGCCAGCGGGGAGTACACTGAAGCTTTCTTT. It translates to CASGEYTEAFF.

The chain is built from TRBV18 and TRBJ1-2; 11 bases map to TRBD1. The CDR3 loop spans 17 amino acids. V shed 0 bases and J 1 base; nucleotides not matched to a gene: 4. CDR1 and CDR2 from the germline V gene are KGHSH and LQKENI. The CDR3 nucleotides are TGTGCCAGCTCACCACCGGGACAGGGGGTTCTTAACTATGGCTACACCTTC. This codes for CASSPPGQGVLNYGYTF.

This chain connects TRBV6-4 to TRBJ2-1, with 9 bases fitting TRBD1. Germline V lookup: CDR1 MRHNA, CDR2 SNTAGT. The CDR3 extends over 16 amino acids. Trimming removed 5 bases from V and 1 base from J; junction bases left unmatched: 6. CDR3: CASSPQGQGSYNEQFF. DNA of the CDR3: TGTGCCAGCAGTCCCCAGGGACAGGGTTCCTACAATGAGCAGTTCTTC.

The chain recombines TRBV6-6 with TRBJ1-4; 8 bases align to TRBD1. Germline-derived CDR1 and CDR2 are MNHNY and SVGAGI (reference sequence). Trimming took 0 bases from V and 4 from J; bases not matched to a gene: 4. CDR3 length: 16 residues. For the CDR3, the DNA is TGTGCCAGCAGTTACTCAGGACAGGGTCATAATGAAAAACTGTTTTTT. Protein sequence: CASSYSGQGHNEKLFF.